One and the same sample provided the 5 T cell receptor beta chains below, sequenced in a study of cytomegalovirus exposure and HLA in healthy donors. 60 Vbeta and 13 Jbeta primers were used in PCR. TCRdb keeps only in-frame clones here, not all; method: immunoSEQ multiplex PCR. The profile shows 150,000 to 200,000 clones, roughly 79% of them singletons. The sample taken for sequencing was PBMCs. These receptors were collected from a woman between 45 and 60 years old in good health and CMV-seronegative.

Concerning this clone: The same CDR3 can be traced to other DNA sequences in this sample. The chain combines TRBV27 with TRBJ1-4; 8 bases map to TRBD1. Germline lookup yields CDR1 MNHEY and CDR2 SMNVEV (reference sequence). Trimming at V came to 5 bases and at J to 3 bases, leaving 2 bases not matched to a gene. This CDR3 is 14 amino acids long. This chain's CDR3 is CASSRQGSNEKLFF. The CDR3 nucleotides are TGTGCCAGCAGTAGACAGGGGTCTAATGAAAAACTGTTTTTT.

This clone was found a few times. The chain joins TRBV28 to TRBJ2-7; 8 bases agree with TRBD1. Germline CDR1 is MDHEN and CDR2 is SYDVKM. This CDR3 has 15 residues. The V and J ends lost 5 bases and 2 bases, in that order; junction bases with no gene match: 8. CDR3 DNA sequence: TGTGCCAGCAGTCCGCCGACAGGGGCCCCCTACGAGCAGTACTTC. It codes for CASSPPTGAPYEQYF.

The chain employs TRBV28 and TRBJ2-7, with 12 positions matching TRBD2. J lost 3 bases, V lost 10 bases, and 7 bases had no gene match. The CDR3 contains 14 residues. CDR1 is MDHEN and CDR2 is SYDVKM in the germline V gene. Here the CDR3 reads CATKTSGGSYEQYF. The DNA of the CDR3 is TGTGCCACCAAGACTAGCGGGGGAAGCTACGAGCAGTACTTC.

V is TRBV19 and J is TRBJ2-5; D remains ambiguous. The germline gives CDR1 LNHDA, CDR2 SQIVND (reference sequence). V lost 5 bases to trimming and J lost 4 bases, with 11 bases between them. The CDR3 is made up of 13 amino acids. CDR3 region: CASSSGVLETQYF. The CDR3 DNA reads as TGTGCCAGTAGTTCCGGAGTTCTAGAGACCCAGTACTTC.

A single count supports this clone. This specimen includes other DNA sequences encoding the same CDR3. The chain combines TRBV18 with TRBJ2-7; 8 bases align to TRBD1. CDR1 and CDR2 (germline): KGHSH, LQKENI. The ends lost 3 bases at V and 0 bases at J; junction bases unmatched: 4. The CDR3 is made up of 15 amino acids. The CDR3 is CASSPRDRSSYEQYF. The CDR3 DNA reads TGTGCCAGCTCACCGCGGGACAGGAGCTCCTACGAGCAGTACTTC.